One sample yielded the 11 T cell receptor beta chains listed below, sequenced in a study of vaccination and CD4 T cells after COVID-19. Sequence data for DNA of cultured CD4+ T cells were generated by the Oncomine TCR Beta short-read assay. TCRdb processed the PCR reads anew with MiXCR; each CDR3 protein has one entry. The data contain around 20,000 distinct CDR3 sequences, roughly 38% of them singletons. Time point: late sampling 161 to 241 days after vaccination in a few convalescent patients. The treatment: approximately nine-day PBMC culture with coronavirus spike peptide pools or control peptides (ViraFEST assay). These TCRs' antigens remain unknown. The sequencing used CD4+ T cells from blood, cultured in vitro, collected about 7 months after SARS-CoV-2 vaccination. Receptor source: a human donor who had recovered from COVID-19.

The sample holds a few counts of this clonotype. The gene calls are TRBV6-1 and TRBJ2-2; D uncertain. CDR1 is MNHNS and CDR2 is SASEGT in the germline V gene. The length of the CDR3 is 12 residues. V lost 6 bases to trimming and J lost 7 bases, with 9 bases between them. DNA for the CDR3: TGTGCCAGCAGCCGAGCTAGCGGGGAGCTGTTTTTT. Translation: CASSRASGELFF.

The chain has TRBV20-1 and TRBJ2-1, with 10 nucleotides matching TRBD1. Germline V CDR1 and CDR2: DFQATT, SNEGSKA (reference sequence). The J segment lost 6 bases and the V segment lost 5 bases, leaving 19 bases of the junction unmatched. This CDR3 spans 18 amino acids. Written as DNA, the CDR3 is TGCAGTGCTCCTCCGGGACAGGGGTACGGGAGGGCGAGCAATGAGCAGTTCTTC. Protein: CSAPPGQGYGRASNEQFF.

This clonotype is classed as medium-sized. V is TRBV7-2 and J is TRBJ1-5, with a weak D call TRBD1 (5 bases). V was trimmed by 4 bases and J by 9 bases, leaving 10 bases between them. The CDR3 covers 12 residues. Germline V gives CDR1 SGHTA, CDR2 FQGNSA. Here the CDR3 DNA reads TGTGCCAGCAGCTCTTCAGGGCCGCCCCAGCATTTT. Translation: CASSSSGPPQHF.

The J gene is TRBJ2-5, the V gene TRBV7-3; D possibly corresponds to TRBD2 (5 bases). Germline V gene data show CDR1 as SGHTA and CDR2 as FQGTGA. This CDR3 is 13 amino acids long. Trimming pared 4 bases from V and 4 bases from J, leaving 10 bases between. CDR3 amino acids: CASSSGILETQYF. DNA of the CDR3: TGTGCCAGCAGCTCGGGGATCCTAGAGACCCAGTACTTC.

The CDR3 sequence is CTPRGTDTQYF. Written as DNA, the CDR3 is TGCACTCCTCGGGGCACAGATACGCAGTATTTT. This chain joins TRBV20-1 and TRBJ2-3; D is uncertain. The CDR3 is 11 amino acids. Germline lookup yields CDR1 DFQATT and CDR2 SNEGSKA (reference sequence).

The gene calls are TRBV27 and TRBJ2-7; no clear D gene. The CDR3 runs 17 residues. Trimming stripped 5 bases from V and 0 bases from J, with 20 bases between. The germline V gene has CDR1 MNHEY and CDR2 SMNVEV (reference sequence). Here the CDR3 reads CASSPKPRSDSSYEQYF. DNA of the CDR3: TGTGCCAGCAGTCCCAAACCACGGTCCGATAGCTCCTACGAGCAGTACTTC.

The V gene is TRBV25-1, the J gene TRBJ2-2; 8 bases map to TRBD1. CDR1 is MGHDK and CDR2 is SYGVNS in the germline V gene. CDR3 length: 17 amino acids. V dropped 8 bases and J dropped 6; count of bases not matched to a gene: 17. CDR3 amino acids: CASSNPQGRGPAGELFF. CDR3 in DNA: TGTGCCAGCTCTAATCCCCAGGGCAGGGGGCCCGCCGGGGAGCTGTTTTTT.

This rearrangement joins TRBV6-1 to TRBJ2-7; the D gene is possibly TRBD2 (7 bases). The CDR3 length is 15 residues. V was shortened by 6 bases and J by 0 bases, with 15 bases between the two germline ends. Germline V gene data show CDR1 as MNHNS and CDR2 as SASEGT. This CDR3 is CASSHKRDNSYEQYF. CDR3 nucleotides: TGTGCCAGCAGCCACAAGCGGGACAACTCCTACGAGCAGTACTTC.

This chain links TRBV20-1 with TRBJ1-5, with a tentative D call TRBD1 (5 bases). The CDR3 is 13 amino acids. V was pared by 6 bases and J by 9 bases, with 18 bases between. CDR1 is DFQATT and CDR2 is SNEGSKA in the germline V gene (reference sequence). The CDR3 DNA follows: TGCAGTGCCATAGAAGGGGTCGATCGGCCCCAGCATTTT. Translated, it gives CSAIEGVDRPQHF.

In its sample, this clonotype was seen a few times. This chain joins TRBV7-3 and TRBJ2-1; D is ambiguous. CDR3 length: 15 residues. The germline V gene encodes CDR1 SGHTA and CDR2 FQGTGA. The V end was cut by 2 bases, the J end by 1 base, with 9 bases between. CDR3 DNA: TGTGCCAGCAGCTTACAGGTTAAATCCTACAATGAGCAGTTCTTC. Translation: CASSLQVKSYNEQFF.

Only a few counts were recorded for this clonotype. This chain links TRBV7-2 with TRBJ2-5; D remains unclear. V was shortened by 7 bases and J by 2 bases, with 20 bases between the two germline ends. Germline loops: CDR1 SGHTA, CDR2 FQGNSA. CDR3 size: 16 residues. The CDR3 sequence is CASNLGWQDVQETQYF. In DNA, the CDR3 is TGTGCCAGCAACCTCGGCTGGCAAGACGTACAAGAGACCCAGTACTTC. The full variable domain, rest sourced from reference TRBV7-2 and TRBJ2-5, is GAGVSQSPSNKVTEKGKDVELRCDPISGHTALYWYRQSLGQGLEFLIYFQGNSAPDKSGLPSDRFSAERTGGSVSTLTIQRTQQEDSAVYLCASNLGWQDVQETQYFGPGTRLLVL.